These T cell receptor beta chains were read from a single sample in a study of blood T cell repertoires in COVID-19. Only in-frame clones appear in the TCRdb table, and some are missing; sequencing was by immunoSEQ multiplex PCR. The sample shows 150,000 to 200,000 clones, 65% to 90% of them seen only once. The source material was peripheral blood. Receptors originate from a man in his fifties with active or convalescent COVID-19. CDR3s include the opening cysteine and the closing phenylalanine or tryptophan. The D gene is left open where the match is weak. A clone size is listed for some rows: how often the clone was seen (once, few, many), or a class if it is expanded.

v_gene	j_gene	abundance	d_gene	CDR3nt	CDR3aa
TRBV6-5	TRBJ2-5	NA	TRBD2	TGTGCCAGCAGTACAGAGGCTAGCGGACAAGAGACCCAGTACTTC	CASSTEASGQETQYF
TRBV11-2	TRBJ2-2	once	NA	TGTGCCAGCAGCTTTCAGAGGACCGGGGAGCTGTTTTTT	CASSFQRTGELFF
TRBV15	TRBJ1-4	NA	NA	TGTGCCACCAGCGGAGGGGTAACCAGGACTGCAACTAATGAAAAACTGTTTTTT	CATSGGVTRTATNEKLFF
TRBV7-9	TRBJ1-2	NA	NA	TGTGCCAGCACCGAACAATCCAGGGATAACGGCTACACCTTC	CASTEQSRDNGYTF
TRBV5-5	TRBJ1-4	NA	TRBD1	TGTGCCACTTCGCCCGCAGGGGGAAATGAAAAACTGTTTTTT	CATSPAGGNEKLFF
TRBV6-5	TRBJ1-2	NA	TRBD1	TGTGCCAGCAGCCTTACAGGGACAGGCTATGGCTACACCTTC	CASSLTGTGYGYTF
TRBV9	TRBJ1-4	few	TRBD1	TGTGCCAGCAGCGCGGGGACAGGGGCTAATGAAAAACTGTTTTTT	CASSAGTGANEKLFF
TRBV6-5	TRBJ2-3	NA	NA	TGTGCCAGCAGCATACAGGGATATACGCAGTATTTT	CASSIQGYTQYF
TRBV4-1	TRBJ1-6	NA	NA	TGCGCCAGCAGCCAAGGAGGTTCCTCCTATAATTCACCCCTCCACTTT	CASSQGGSSYNSPLHF
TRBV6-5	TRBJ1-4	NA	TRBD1	TGTGCCAGCAGTTACGACCAGGGGGCGCTTGAAAAACTGTTTTTT	CASSYDQGALEKLFF
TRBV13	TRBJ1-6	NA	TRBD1	TGTGCCAGCAGCCCAGGGGGTTCACCCCTCCACTTT	CASSPGGSPLHF
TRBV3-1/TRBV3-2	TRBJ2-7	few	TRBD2	TGTGCCAGCAGCCCCAGCGGGAGGAATTACGAGCAGTACTTC	CASSPSGRNYEQYF
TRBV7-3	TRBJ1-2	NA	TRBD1	TGTGCCAGCAGCCCAGGACAGGGAAATAGCTACACCTTC	CASSPGQGNSYTF
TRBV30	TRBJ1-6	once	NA	TGTGCCTGGAGTGGCAGGTGGAATTCACCCCTCCACTTT	CAWSGRWNSPLHF
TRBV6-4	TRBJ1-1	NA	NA	TGTGCCAGCAGTGACCGTCAGGGAAACACTGAAGCTTTCTTT	CASSDRQGNTEAFF
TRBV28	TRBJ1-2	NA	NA	TGTGCCAGCAGTTTGGGGGCAGCTAACTATGGCTACACCTTC	CASSLGAANYGYTF
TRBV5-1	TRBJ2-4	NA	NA	TGCGCCAGCAGCTTGCCAGGGTCTACCAAAAACATTCAGTACTTC	CASSLPGSTKNIQYF
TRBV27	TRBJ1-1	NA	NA	TGTGCCAGCAGTCTTTACCGGGGAACTGAAGCTTTCTTT	CASSLYRGTEAFF
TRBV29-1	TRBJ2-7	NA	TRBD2	TGCAGCGTTGTGGGCAGGCGGACTAGCGGGAGGGATTTCAGATACGAGCAGTACTTC	CSVVGRRTSGRDFRYEQYF
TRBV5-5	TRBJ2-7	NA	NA	TGTGCCAGCAGCTCCTCTAGGTTCTACGAGCAGTACTTC	CASSSSRFYEQYF
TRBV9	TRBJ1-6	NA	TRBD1	TGTGCCAGCAGCGTAGGACAGGGGGGGACTAATTCACCCCTCCACTTT	CASSVGQGGTNSPLHF
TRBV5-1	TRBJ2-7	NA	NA	TGCGCCAGCAGCTATGGACGGGAAAGCTCCTACGAGCAGTACTTC	CASSYGRESSYEQYF
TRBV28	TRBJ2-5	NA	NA	TGTGCCAGCAGTTTCGACAGGCCTGGGGGAGAGACCCAGTACTTC	CASSFDRPGGETQYF
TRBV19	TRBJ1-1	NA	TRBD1	TGTGCCAGTAGTCAAGACAGGGAAGGCACTGAAGCTTTCTTT	CASSQDREGTEAFF
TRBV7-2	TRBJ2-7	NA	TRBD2	TGTGCCAGCAGCTTAGGGGGGACTAGCGGCTACGAGCAGTACTTC	CASSLGGTSGYEQYF
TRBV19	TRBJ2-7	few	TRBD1	TGTGCCAGTAGTCCACAGGGACAGGGGGCGTACGAGCAGTACTTC	CASSPQGQGAYEQYF
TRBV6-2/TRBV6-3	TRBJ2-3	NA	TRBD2	TGTGCCAGCAGTTACTTGGGACTAGCGGGCCCTGGTACGCAGTATTTT	CASSYLGLAGPGTQYF
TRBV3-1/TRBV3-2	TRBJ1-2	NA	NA	TGTGCCAGCAGCCAAAAGACAGGAGGTGGCTACACCTTC	CASSQKTGGGYTF
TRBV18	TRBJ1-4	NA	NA	TGTGCCAGCTCACCAGGGGGCACGGATGAAAAACTGTTTTTT	CASSPGGTDEKLFF
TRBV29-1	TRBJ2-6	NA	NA	TGCAGCGTTGAGGGTCAGGGAGGCTCTGGGGCCAACGTCCTGACTTTC	CSVEGQGGSGANVLTF
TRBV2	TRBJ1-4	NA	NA	TGTGCCAGCAGTGAGGGCCAGAATCATGAAAAACTGTTTTTT	CASSEGQNHEKLFF
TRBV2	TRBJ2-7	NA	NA	TGTGCCAGCAGTGGTAGACAGATAGGCAACGAGCAGTACTTC	CASSGRQIGNEQYF
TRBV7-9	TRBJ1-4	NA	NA	TGTGCCAGCAGCTTTGGGCAGGGTAATGAAAAACTGTTTTTT	CASSFGQGNEKLFF
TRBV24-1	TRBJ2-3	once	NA	TGTGCCACCAGTGATCCGGGGGACACAGATACGCAGTATTTT	CATSDPGDTDTQYF
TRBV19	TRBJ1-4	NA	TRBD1	TGTGCCAGTAGCACCCGGACAGGGGAGGATGAAAAACTGTTTTTT	CASSTRTGEDEKLFF
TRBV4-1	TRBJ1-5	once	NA	TGCGCCAGCAGCCAAGGTTCTCAGGGCCATCAGCCCCAGCATTTT	CASSQGSQGHQPQHF
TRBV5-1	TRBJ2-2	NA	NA	TGCGCCAGCAGCTCGGGGACTCTTAACACCGGGGAGCTGTTTTTT	CASSSGTLNTGELFF
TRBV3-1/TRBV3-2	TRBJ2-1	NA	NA	TGTGCCAGCAGCCATGGAGGGGATGAGCAGTTCTTC	CASSHGGDEQFF
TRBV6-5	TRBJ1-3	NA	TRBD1	TGTGCCAGCAGTAGACAGGGTTTGTCTGGAAACACCATATATTTT	CASSRQGLSGNTIYF
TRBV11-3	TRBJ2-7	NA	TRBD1	TGTGCCAGCAGCTCAGGGGGCTACGAGCAGTACTTC	CASSSGGYEQYF
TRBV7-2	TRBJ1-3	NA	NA	TGTGCCAGCAGCTTGTCAGTCTCTGGAAACACCATATATTTT	CASSLSVSGNTIYF
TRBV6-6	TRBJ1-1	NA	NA	TGTGCCAGCAGGACACTGCCGGGAAACACTGAAGCTTTCTTT	CASRTLPGNTEAFF